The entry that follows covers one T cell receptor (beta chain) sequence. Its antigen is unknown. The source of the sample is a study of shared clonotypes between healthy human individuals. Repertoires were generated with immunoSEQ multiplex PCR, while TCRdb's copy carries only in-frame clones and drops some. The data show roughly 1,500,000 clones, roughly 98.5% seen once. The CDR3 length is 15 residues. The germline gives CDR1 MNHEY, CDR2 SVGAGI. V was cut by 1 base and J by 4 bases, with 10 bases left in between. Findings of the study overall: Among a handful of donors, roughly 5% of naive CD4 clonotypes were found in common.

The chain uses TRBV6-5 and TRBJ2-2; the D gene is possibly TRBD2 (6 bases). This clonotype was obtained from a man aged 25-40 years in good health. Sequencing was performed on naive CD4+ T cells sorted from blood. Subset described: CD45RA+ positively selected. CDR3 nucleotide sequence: TGTGCCAGCAGTTACTTCGGGAGACCCACCGGGGAGCTGTTTTTT. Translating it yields CASSYFGRPTGELFF.